This TCR beta chain derives from a study of cytomegalovirus exposure and HLA in healthy donors. Study details: Within an early data release were roughly 90 million unique TCRs drawn from HLA-typed donors. Study findings and constraints: Association of a missense DCLRE1C variant with TCR beta V- and J-gene trimming was reported in a later analysis. Most of the CMV-associated TCR beta chains (in a later analysis) appeared to be HLA-restricted.

PCR employed 60 Vbeta and 13 Jbeta primers. This table comes from immunoSEQ multiplex PCR, and its TCRdb copy is limited to in-frame clones, with some not included. The data contain around 99,000 clones, around 74% of them singletons. As concerns this clone: Its specificity is unknown.

The donors, nominally healthy at sampling, likely had unrecorded immune exposures. The V segment lost 3 bases and the J segment 3 bases; nucleotides outside the gene matches: 6. The germline V gene encodes CDR1 ENHRY and CDR2 SYGVKD. The CDR3 length is 15 residues. This clonotype was obtained from a middle-aged woman in good health and CMV-seropositive. This chain joins TRBV10-3 and TRBJ1-2, with 8 bases aligning to TRBD1. The sequenced sample consisted of PBMCs. Here the CDR3 DNA reads TGTGCCATCAGTGATGGTCAGGGGGCAGACTATGGCTACACCTTC. Its protein is CAISDGQGADYGYTF.